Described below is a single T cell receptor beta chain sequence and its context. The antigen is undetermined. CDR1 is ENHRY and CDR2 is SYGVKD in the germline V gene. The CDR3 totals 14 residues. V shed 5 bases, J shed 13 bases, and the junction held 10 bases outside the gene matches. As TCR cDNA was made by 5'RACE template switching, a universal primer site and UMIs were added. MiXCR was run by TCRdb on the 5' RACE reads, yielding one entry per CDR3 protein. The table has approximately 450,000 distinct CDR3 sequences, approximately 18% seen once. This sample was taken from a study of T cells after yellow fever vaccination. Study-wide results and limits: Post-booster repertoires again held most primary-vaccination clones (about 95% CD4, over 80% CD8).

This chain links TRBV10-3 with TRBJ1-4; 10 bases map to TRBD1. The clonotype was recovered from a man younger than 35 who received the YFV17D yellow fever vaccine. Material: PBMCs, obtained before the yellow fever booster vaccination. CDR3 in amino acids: CAISNRETGGLLFF. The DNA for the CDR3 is TGTGCCATCAGTAACCGCGAGACAGGGGGCTTACTGTTTTTT.